This T cell receptor (beta chain) is from a study of Ad26.COV2.S vaccination and SARS-CoV-2 variants. On the study more broadly: Participants got Ad26.COV2.S intramuscularly, once or twice 56 days apart. Points from the study as a whole: Non-spike TCR breadth did not differ much between vaccine and placebo recipients. After vaccination, substantial breadth of spike-specific CD8+ and CD4+ responses was reported.

Germline V CDR1 and CDR2: KGHDR, SFDVKD. V lost 3 bases and J lost 11, with 9 bases in between. This CDR3 contains 11 residues. As concerns this clone: Its target is not known.

Sequenced by immunoSEQ multiplex PCR; TCRdb stores in-frame clones only, minus some. This sample has around 300,000 clones, with 75% to 90% found just once. Sample treatment: about 20 received Ad26.COV2.S at low or high dose, single or two shots; about 5 received placebo; per-sample allocation not given. All samples were drawn on day 63, counting from the first vaccine or placebo injection. This specimen consisted of peripheral blood, obtained in a trial of Ad26.COV2.S vaccine versus placebo. This TCR derives from a person between 18 and 60 years old who received the Ad26.COV2.S COVID-19 vaccine or a placebo. The chain is built from TRBV24-1 and TRBJ1-1, with unresolved D. The DNA for the CDR3 is TGTGCCACCAGTGATATCATGGGTGCTTTCTTT. This sequence encodes CATSDIMGAFF.